These T cell receptor beta chains were read from a single sample in a study of blood T cells in healthy people across ages. TCRdb reprocessed the 5' RACE reads via MiXCR and lists one record per CDR3 protein. The sample consists of around 900,000 distinct CDR3 sequences, around 54% of them appearing once. The sample comprised blood. These receptors all stem from a woman aged 60 to 75 in good health. Both conserved end residues are part of each CDR3. The D gene is left open where the match is weak. Not every row has a clone size; where given, it reads once, few, many or a size class.

clone_size: -
d_call: -
j_call: TRBJ2-7
v_call: TRBV6-5
cdr3_aa: CASSYSVSYEQYF
cdr3_nt: TGTGCCAGCAGCTACTCGGTCTCCTACGAGCAGTACTTC

clone_size: few
d_call: -
j_call: TRBJ2-5
v_call: TRBV4-3
cdr3_aa: CASSQTQGRETQYF
cdr3_nt: TGCGCCAGCAGCCAAACGCAGGGCAGGGAGACCCAGTACTTC

clone_size: -
d_call: -
j_call: TRBJ1-5
v_call: TRBV18
cdr3_aa: CASLGDQGQPQHF
cdr3_nt: TGTGCCAGTCTCGGGGACCAGGGTCAGCCCCAGCATTTT

clone_size: few
d_call: TRBD2
j_call: TRBJ2-3
v_call: TRBV12-3/TRBV12-4
cdr3_aa: CASRRRERDTQYF
cdr3_nt: TGTGCCAGCAGAAGGCGGGAGAGGGATACGCAGTATTTT

clone_size: -
d_call: -
j_call: TRBJ2-5
v_call: TRBV29-1
cdr3_aa: CSVENPGSPETQYF
cdr3_nt: TGCAGCGTTGAAAACCCGGGCTCCCCAGAGACCCAGTACTTC

clone_size: -
d_call: -
j_call: TRBJ1-1
v_call: TRBV13
cdr3_aa: CASSLFGGGNTEAFF
cdr3_nt: TGTGCCAGCAGCTTATTTGGCGGGGGGAACACTGAAGCTTTCTTT

clone_size: many
d_call: TRBD2
j_call: TRBJ2-7
v_call: TRBV4-2
cdr3_aa: CASSHRTGTSVLLEQYF
cdr3_nt: TGTGCCAGCAGCCACAGAACCGGGACTAGCGTCCTCCTCGAGCAGTACTTC

clone_size: -
d_call: TRBD1
j_call: TRBJ2-7
v_call: TRBV12-3/TRBV12-4
cdr3_aa: CASSTPGTGFHEQYF
cdr3_nt: TGTGCCAGCAGTACCCCCGGGACAGGGTTTCACGAGCAGTACTTC

clone_size: -
d_call: TRBD2
j_call: TRBJ2-1
v_call: TRBV12-3/TRBV12-4
cdr3_aa: CASTGTSGSYNEQFF
cdr3_nt: TGTGCCAGCACCGGGACTAGCGGGAGCTACAATGAGCAGTTCTTC

clone_size: -
d_call: -
j_call: TRBJ2-1
v_call: TRBV4-1
cdr3_aa: CASSQVRDEQFF
cdr3_nt: TGCGCCAGCAGCCAAGTTCGGGATGAGCAGTTCTTC

clone_size: -
d_call: -
j_call: TRBJ1-1
v_call: TRBV29-1
cdr3_aa: CSVYGGMNTEAFF
cdr3_nt: TGCAGCGTATATGGGGGGATGAACACTGAAGCTTTCTTT

clone_size: -
d_call: -
j_call: TRBJ2-7
v_call: TRBV20-1
cdr3_aa: CSARVLPQGEQYF
cdr3_nt: TGCAGTGCTAGAGTTCTCCCCCAGGGGGAGCAGTACTTC